This paragraph reports one TCR beta chain. Its antigen is unidentified. The record originates from a study of T-cell reconstitution after alpha-beta-depleted transplantation in children. Findings of the study overall: Diversity of TCRbeta at day 60 was high in some patients, arising from surviving recipient T cells and thymic progenitors.

The library targeted TCRbeta and was prepared with unique molecular identifiers. TCRdb used MiXCR to reprocess the PCR reads, holding one entry per CDR3 protein. Of about 200,000 distinct CDR3 sequences in the sample, approximately 15% are singletons; the top ten hold approximately 40%. Source: PBMCs, mostly from graft donor cells, taken 360 days after TCRalphabeta/CD19-depleted stem cell transplant. The TCR comes from a male patient between 2 and 15 years old who had a stem cell transplant for acute lymphoblastic leukemia, so the T cells may come from the graft donor.

The CDR3 spells CASSLGVSAKNIQYF. The CDR3 nucleotides read TGTGCCAGCAGCTTAGGGGTCTCGGCCAAAAACATTCAGTACTTC. V gene TRBV7-6 combines with J gene TRBJ2-4; no clear D. There are 15 residues in the CDR3. V shed 1 base and J shed 1 base, with 8 bases lying between them. The V gene's germline CDR1 is SGHVS and CDR2 FNYEAQ.